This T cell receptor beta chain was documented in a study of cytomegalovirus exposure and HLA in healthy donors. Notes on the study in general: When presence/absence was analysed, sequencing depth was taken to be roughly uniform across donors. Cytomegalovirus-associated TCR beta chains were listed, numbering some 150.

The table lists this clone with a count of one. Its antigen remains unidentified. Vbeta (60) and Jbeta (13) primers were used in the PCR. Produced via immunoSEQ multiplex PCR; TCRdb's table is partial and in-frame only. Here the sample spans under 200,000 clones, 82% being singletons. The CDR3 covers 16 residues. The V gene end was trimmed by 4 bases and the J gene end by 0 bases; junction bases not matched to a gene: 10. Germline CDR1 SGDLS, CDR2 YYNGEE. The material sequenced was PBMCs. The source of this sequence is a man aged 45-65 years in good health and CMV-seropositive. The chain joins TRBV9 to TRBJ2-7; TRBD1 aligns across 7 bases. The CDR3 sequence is CASSPTGRGYSYEQYF. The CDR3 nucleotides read TGTGCCAGCAGCCCCACGGGCAGGGGGTACTCCTACGAGCAGTACTTC.